This T cell receptor (beta chain) appears in the sequencing data of a study of cytomegalovirus exposure and HLA in healthy donors. The PCR used 60 Vbeta and 13 Jbeta primers. The protocol was immunoSEQ multiplex PCR, while the TCRdb copy is restricted to in-frame clones and leaves out a portion. The sample records 90,000 to 120,000 clones, over 65% being singletons. This CDR3 contains 14 residues. CDR1 MNHEY and CDR2 SVGAGI come from the germline V gene. Germline trimming cut 5 bases from V and 3 bases from J; bases unmatched to any gene: 6. The receptor was derived from a woman between 40 and 50 years old in good health and CMV-seronegative. Sequencing input: PBMCs. The chain uses TRBV6-5 and TRBJ2-7; the match to TRBD1 covers 8 bases. The CDR3 nucleotides are TGTGCCAGCAGTAACGGACAGGGTTACTACGAGCAGTACTTC. Its translation: CASSNGQGYYEQYF.